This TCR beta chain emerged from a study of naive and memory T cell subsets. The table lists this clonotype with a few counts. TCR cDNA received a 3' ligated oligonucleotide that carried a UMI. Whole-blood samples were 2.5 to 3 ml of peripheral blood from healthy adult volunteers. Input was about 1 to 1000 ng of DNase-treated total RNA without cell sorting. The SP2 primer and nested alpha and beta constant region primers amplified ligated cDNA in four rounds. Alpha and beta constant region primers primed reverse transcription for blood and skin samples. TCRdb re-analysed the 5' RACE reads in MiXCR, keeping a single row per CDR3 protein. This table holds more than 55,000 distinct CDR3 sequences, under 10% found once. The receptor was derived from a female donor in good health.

Written as DNA, the CDR3 is TGTGCCTGGAGTGGATCCGTCAGCTTGAACACTGAAGCTTTCTTT. The encoded protein is CAWSGSVSLNTEAFF. This chain uses TRBV30 with TRBJ1-1; the D is unclear. Germline CDR1 is GTSNPN and CDR2 is SVGIG (reference sequence). The CDR3 loop spans 15 amino acids. V was trimmed by 1 base and J by 0 bases, leaving 12 bases between them. Filled out from reference TRBV30 and TRBJ1-1, the complete variable domain reads SQTIHQWPATLVQPVGSPLSLECTVEGTSNPNLYWYRQAAGRGLQLLFYSVGIGQISSEVPQNLSASRPQDRQFILSSKKLLLSDSGFYLCAWSGSVSLNTEAFFGQGTRLTVV.